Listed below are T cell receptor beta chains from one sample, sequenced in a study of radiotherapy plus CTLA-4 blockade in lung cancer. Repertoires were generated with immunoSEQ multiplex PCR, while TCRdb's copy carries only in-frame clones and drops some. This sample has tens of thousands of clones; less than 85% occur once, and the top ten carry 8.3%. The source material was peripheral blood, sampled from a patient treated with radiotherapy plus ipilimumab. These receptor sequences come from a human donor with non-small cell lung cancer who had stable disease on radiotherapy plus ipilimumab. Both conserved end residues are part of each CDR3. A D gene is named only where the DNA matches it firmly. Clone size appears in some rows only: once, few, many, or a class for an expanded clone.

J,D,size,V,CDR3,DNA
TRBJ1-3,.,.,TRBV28,CASSGGPRADTIYF,TGTGCCAGCAGTGGAGGGCCTCGGGCGGACACCATATATTTT
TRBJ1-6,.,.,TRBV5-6,CASSLETGGNNSPLHF,TGTGCCAGCAGCTTGGAGACGGGGGGCAATAATTCACCCCTCCACTTT
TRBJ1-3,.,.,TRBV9,CASSGSLYSGNTIYF,TGTGCCAGCAGCGGGAGCTTATACTCTGGAAACACCATATATTTT
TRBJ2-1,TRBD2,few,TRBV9,CASSPGLAASNEQFF,TGTGCCAGCAGCCCGGGACTAGCAGCGTCCAATGAGCAGTTCTTC
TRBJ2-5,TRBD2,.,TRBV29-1,CSARRLAGEETQYF,TGCAGCGCCCGGAGACTAGCGGGGGAAGAGACCCAGTACTTC
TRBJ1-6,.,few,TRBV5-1,CASSLGGRVESPLHF,TGCGCCAGCAGCTTGGGGGGCAGGGTGGAATCACCCCTCCACTTT
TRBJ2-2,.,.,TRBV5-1,CASSLPSNGELFF,TGCGCCAGCAGCTTACCGAGCAACGGGGAGCTGTTTTTT
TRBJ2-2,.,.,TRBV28,CASSLGDLYGELFF,TGTGCCAGCAGTTTAGGGGACTTGTACGGGGAGCTGTTTTTT
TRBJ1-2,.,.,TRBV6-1,CASSENYGYTF,TGTGCCAGCAGTGAAAACTATGGCTACACCTTC
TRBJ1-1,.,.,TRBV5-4,CASSLVGVMGLEAFF,TGTGCCAGCAGCTTGGTTGGGGTTATGGGCCTTGAAGCTTTCTTT
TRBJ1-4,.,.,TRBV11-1,CASTSLGFCEKLFF,TGTGCCAGCACCTCCCTCGGATTTTGTGAAAAACTGTTTTTT
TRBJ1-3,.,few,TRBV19,CASIRTTGFGGNTIYF,TGTGCCAGTATCCGAACAACAGGTTTCGGTGGAAACACCATATATTTT
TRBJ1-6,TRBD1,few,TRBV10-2,CASSGGQGNSPLHF,TGCGCCAGCAGTGGTGGACAGGGGAATTCACCCCTCCACTTT
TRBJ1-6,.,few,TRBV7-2,CASSRDINSPLHF,TGTGCCAGCAGCAGGGACATCAATTCACCCCTCCACTTT
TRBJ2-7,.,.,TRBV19,CASSIRAFVEQYF,TGTGCCAGTAGTATAAGGGCATTCGTCGAGCAGTACTTC
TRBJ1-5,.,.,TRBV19,CASSTGTISNQPQHF,TGTGCCAGTAGTACCGGGACAATTAGCAATCAGCCCCAGCATTTT
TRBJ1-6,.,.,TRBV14,CASSQLWDTKNSPLHF,TGTGCCAGCAGCCAACTTTGGGACACCAAGAATTCACCCCTCCACTTT
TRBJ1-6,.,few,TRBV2,CASSSLVQGINNSPLHF,TGTGCCAGCAGCTCACTCGTGCAGGGGATTAATAACTCACCCCTCCACTTT
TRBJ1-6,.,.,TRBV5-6,CASSGRPLYNSPLHF,TGTGCCAGCAGCGGAAGACCCCTCTATAATTCACCCCTCCACTTT
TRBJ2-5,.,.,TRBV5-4,CVSSFSGTRETQYF,TGTGTCAGCAGCTTTTCAGGGACGAGGGAGACCCAGTACTTC
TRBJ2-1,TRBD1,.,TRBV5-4,CASSPGQFNEQFF,TGTGCCAGCAGCCCGGGACAGTTCAATGAGCAGTTCTTC
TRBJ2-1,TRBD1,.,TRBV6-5,CASSYFGGQGNNEQFF,TGTGCCAGCAGTTACTTCGGGGGACAGGGGAACAATGAGCAGTTCTTC
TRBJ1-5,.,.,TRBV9,CASSRGGTYQPQHF,TGTGCCAGCAGCCGAGGAGGGACGTATCAGCCCCAGCATTTT
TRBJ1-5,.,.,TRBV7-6,CASSLAGYQPQHF,TGTGCCAGCAGCTTAGCGGGGTATCAGCCCCAGCATTTT
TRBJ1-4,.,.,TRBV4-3,CASSQVGGKLFF,TGCGCCAGCAGCCAAGTGGGAGGAAAACTGTTTTTT
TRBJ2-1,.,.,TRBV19,CASKPGGNEQFF,TGTGCCAGTAAACCTGGAGGCAATGAGCAGTTCTTC
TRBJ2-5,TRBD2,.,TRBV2,CASSISGAFKGGETQYF,TGTGCCAGCAGTATTAGCGGGGCTTTTAAGGGAGGAGAGACCCAGTACTTC
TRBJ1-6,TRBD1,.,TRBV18,CASSPTRTGVNSPLHF,TGTGCCAGCTCACCGACACGGACAGGCGTAAATTCACCCCTCCACTTT
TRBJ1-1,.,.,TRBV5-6,CASTPTVLNTEAFF,TGTGCCAGCACCCCGACAGTTTTGAACACTGAAGCTTTCTTT
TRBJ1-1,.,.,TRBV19,CASSISQVALVTEAFF,TGTGCCAGTAGTATTTCACAGGTAGCTTTAGTGACTGAAGCTTTCTTT
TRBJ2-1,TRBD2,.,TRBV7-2,CASSSGLADEQFF,TGTGCCAGCAGCTCCGGACTAGCCGATGAGCAGTTCTTC
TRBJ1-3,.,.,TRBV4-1,CASSQGGFRNTIYF,TGCGCCAGCAGCCAAGGGGGATTCAGAAACACCATATATTTT
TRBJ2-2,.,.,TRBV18,CASSPGERSTNTGELFF,TGTGCCAGCTCACCAGGGGAGCGGAGCACGAACACCGGGGAGCTGTTTTTT
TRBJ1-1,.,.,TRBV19,CASSIGGNTEAFF,TGTGCCAGTAGTATAGGCGGGAACACTGAAGCTTTCTTT
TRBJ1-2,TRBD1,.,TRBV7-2,CASSLDGGDSTF,TGTGCCAGCAGCTTAGATGGGGGGGACAGTACCTTC
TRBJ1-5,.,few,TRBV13,CASSLGRARNQPQHF,TGTGCCAGCAGCTTAGGCAGGGCCAGAAATCAGCCCCAGCATTTT
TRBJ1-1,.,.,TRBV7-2,CASSLAQERGRQAFF,TGTGCCAGCAGCTTAGCGCAAGAGAGGGGCAGACAAGCTTTCTTT
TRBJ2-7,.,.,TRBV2,CASSEGYPGPQIEQYF,TGTGCCAGCAGTGAAGGTTATCCGGGACCACAAATCGAGCAGTACTTC
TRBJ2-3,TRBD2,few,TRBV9,CASSPNRLAGGGDTQYF,TGTGCCAGCAGCCCCAACCGCCTAGCGGGGGGCGGGGATACGCAGTATTTT
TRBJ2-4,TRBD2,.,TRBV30,CAWSWSGGVNIQYF,TGTGCCTGGAGTTGGTCCGGGGGGGTAAACATTCAGTACTTC
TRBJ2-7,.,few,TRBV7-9,CASSLGPGGTEQYF,TGTGCCAGCAGCTTAGGGCCAGGGGGGACGGAGCAGTACTTC
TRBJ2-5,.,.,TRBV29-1,CSVEEAGETQYF,TGCAGCGTTGAAGAGGCTGGGGAGACCCAGTACTTC
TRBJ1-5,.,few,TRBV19,CASSMGGPRQPQHF,TGTGCCAGTAGTATGGGAGGGCCCAGGCAGCCCCAGCATTTT
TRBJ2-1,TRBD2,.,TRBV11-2,CASSLGASGGTYNEQFF,TGTGCCAGCAGCTTAGGGGCTAGCGGGGGGACTTACAATGAGCAGTTCTTC
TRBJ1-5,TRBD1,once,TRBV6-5,CASSTGGPNQPQHF,TGTGCCAGCAGTACAGGGGGTCCTAATCAGCCCCAGCATTTT
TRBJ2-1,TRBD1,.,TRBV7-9,CASSVDRGRWDKQFF,TGTGCCAGCAGCGTTGACAGGGGGCGATGGGATAAGCAGTTCTTC
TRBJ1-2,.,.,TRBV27,CASSLLGGTNYGYTF,TGTGCCAGCAGTTTATTAGGGGGGACTAACTATGGCTACACCTTC
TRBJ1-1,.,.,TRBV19,CASIPRGDTEAFF,TGTGCCAGTATACCCCGGGGGGACACTGAAGCTTTCTTT
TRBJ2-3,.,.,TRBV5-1,CASSGGVDTQYF,TGCGCCAGCAGCGGAGGGGTGGATACGCAGTATTTT
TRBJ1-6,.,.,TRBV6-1,CASTEVAFGNSPLHF,TGTGCCAGCACCGAGGTGGCTTTTGGGAATTCACCCCTCCACTTT
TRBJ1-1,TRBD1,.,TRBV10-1,CASSGTGGHDAFF,TGCGCCAGCAGTGGTACAGGGGGGCATGATGCTTTCTTT
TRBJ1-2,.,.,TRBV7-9,CASYGGQAWDYGYTF,TGTGCCAGCTACGGGGGGCAGGCCTGGGACTATGGCTACACCTTC
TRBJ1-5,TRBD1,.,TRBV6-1,CASLREQGAQPQHF,TGTGCCAGCCTAAGGGAACAGGGGGCTCAGCCCCAGCATTTT
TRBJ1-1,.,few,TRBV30,CACDRRMNTEAFF,TGTGCCTGTGACAGACGGATGAACACTGAAGCTTTCTTT
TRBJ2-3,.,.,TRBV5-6,CASSLFGQSTDTQYF,TGTGCCAGCAGCTTGTTCGGACAGTCCACAGATACGCAGTATTTT
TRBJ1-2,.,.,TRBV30,CAWSVLGAAGYTF,TGTGCCTGGAGTGTATTAGGGGCGGCAGGCTACACCTTC